Shown below are 15 T cell receptor beta chains from a single sample sequenced in a study of blood T cells in healthy people across ages. The authors ran a second PCR of about 6 to 11 cycles using a sample-barcoded 5' primer and a J-beta primer mix. MiXCR, applied by TCRdb to the 5' RACE reads, yields one record per CDR3 protein. The sample includes 550,000 to 750,000 distinct CDR3 sequences, under 25% of them seen just once. Sequencing used blood. The source of these receptors is a man between 65 and 85 years old in good health.

A few counts support this clonotype. This sequence joins TRBV12-3 or TRBV12-4 and TRBJ2-3; TRBD2 is a possible D gene (6 bases). The CDR3 sequence is 15 residues long. V lost 1 base and J lost 6, with 14 bases in between. The chain's CDR3 is CASSLGGTDGDTQYF. CDR3 bases: TGTGCCAGCAGTTTAGGCGGGACGGATGGGGATACGCAGTATTTT.

The V and J genes are TRBV3-1 and TRBJ2-3; possible D gene TRBD1, 7 bases. The CDR3 consists of 16 residues. The germline V and J ends were trimmed by 3 bases and 2 bases, with 15 bases remaining between them. In germline, CDR1 is LGHDT, CDR2 YNNKEL (reference sequence). CDR3 coding DNA: TGTGCCAGCAGCCACGGGCGGGACAGTAACACAGATACGCAGTATTTT. Protein: CASSHGRDSNTDTQYF.

This clonotype was counted at least ten times. This chain joins TRBV2 and TRBJ2-5, with 10 bases matching TRBD2. Germline CDR1 SNHLY, CDR2 FYNNEI. Losses at the gene ends were 5 bases for V and 4 bases for J; bases not matched to a gene: 7. This CDR3 is 15 amino acids long. The CDR3 reads CASSSSGSPRETQYF. The CDR3 DNA reads TGTGCCAGCAGTTCTAGCGGGAGCCCTCGAGAGACCCAGTACTTC.

This chain uses TRBV4-1 with TRBJ2-2; D ambiguous. CDR3 length: 15 residues. Trimming removed 3 bases at V and 5 bases at J, with 13 bases between. Germline V gene lookup returns CDR1 MGHRA and CDR2 YSYEKL. The CDR3 here is CASSQGQRRTGELFF. CDR3 bases: TGCGCCAGCAGCCAGGGCCAGCGTAGAACCGGGGAGCTGTTTTTT.

The genes are TRBV7-9 and TRBJ2-5; TRBD1 is a possible D gene (6 bases). Germline-derived CDR1 and CDR2 are SEHNR and FQNEAQ (reference sequence). V lost 6 bases and J lost 4, with 12 bases in between. This CDR3 is 13 amino acids long. The CDR3 DNA follows: TGTGCCAGCAGTACAGGGATCCGAGAGACCCAGTACTTC. Its protein is CASSTGIRETQYF.

This chain uses TRBV29-1 with TRBJ2-1; TRBD1 matches 9 bases. Matching the DNA end better, TRBJ2-7 makes the J call doubtful. CDR1 and CDR2 from the germline V gene are SQVTM and ANQGSEA. CDR3 size: 15 residues. CDR3 in amino acids: CSVDIKQGAVHEQYF. The CDR3 coding sequence is TGCAGCGTTGACATAAAACAGGGGGCTGTACACGAGCAGTACTTC.

The chain couples TRBV20-1 to TRBJ1-4; possible D gene TRBD1, 5 bases. The germline gives CDR1 DFQATT, CDR2 SNEGSKA (reference sequence). The CDR3 covers 14 residues. Trimming stripped 3 bases from V and 7 bases from J, with 15 bases between. The CDR3 region is CSARDTLRGEKLFF. In DNA form, the CDR3 reads TGCAGTGCTAGGGACACCTTAAGGGGTGAAAAACTGTTTTTT.

The V call is TRBV7-3, the J call TRBJ1-1; D not certain. This CDR3 contains 18 residues. Trimming took 5 bases from V and 1 from J, leaving 23 bases between them. Germline V gene lookup returns CDR1 SGHTA and CDR2 FQGTGA. The CDR3 loop is CASSHGVTTTLGNTEAFF. For the CDR3, the DNA is TGTGCCAGCAGCCACGGTGTCACTACCACGTTAGGGAACACTGAAGCTTTCTTT.

This chain uses TRBV28 with TRBJ1-1, with D possibly TRBD1 on 5 matching bases. The CDR3 covers 16 residues. Trimming took off 6 bases at V and 0 bases at J, with 17 bases between the two ends. Germline CDR1 is MDHEN and CDR2 is SYDVKM. This CDR3 reads CASRPGGTGMNTEAFF. Written as DNA, the CDR3 is TGTGCCAGCAGGCCGGGAGGGACTGGGATGAACACTGAAGCTTTCTTT.

The chain has TRBV24-1 and TRBJ2-3; TRBD2 matches at 11 bases. Looked up from germline, CDR1 is KGHDR and CDR2 is SFDVKD. This CDR3 region has 15 residues. Trimming at V came to 4 bases and at J to 6 bases, leaving 5 bases not matched to a gene. The CDR3 region is CATSDPLAGADTQYF. The CDR3 DNA is TGTGCCACCAGTGACCCACTAGCGGGAGCGGATACGCAGTATTTT.

The V call is TRBV6-5, the J call TRBJ2-7, with no clear D. In germline, CDR1 is MNHEY, CDR2 SVGAGI. The V end was cut by 6 bases, the J end by 6 bases, with 9 bases between. The CDR3 loop spans 11 amino acids. CDR3 nucleotide sequence: TGTGCCAGCAGCTCGGGTCGCGAGCAGTACTTC. It specifies CASSSGREQYF.

The chain recombines TRBV6-5 with TRBJ2-2, with TRBD2 matching over 11 bases. The CDR3 has 14 amino acids. CDR1 is MNHEY, CDR2 SVGAGI, per germline. Trimming removed 7 bases from V and 6 bases from J; junction bases left unmatched: 4. CDR3 nucleotide sequence: TGTGCCAGCAACCCACTAGCGGGAGCCGGGGAGCTGTTTTTT. It encodes CASNPLAGAGELFF.

This clonotype was recorded a few times. The CDR3: CSVPTPGQETQYF. As DNA, the CDR3 is TGCAGCGTCCCAACCCCGGGCCAAGAGACCCAGTACTTC. This sequence joins TRBV29-1 and TRBJ2-5; D unclear. CDR1 SQVTM and CDR2 ANQGSEA come from the germline V gene. The V end lost 6 bases, the J end lost 1 base, and 12 bases lay between the germline ends. The CDR3 totals 13 residues.

This clonotype was counted a few times. The V call is TRBV7-2, the J call TRBJ2-5; 11 bases map to TRBD1. Trimming removed 11 bases from V and 10 bases from J; junction bases left unmatched: 9. Per the germline V gene, CDR1 is SGHTA and CDR2 is FQGNSA. The CDR3 is 12 amino acids. The CDR3 spells CASGTGGLNQYF. CDR3 sequence (DNA): TGTGCCTCCGGGACAGGGGGGTTGAACCAGTACTTC.

Only a few counts were recorded for this clonotype. The chain couples TRBV6-2 or TRBV6-3 to TRBJ2-1; the D is unclear. Trimming took off 5 bases at V and 7 bases at J, with 9 bases between the two ends. Germline CDR1 reads MNHEY; CDR2 reads SVGEGT. The CDR3 contains 12 residues. This CDR3 is CASSLRINEQFF. For the CDR3, the DNA is TGTGCCAGCAGTCTGAGGATTAATGAGCAGTTCTTC.